The 19 T cell receptor beta chains listed next were all sequenced from one sample in a study of T cell changes during pregnancy in multiple sclerosis. Clones were sequenced by immunoSEQ multiplex PCR, and TCRdb holds only the in-frame ones, with some missing. The sample shows 100,000 or so clones, nearly 95% of them seen only once. This specimen consisted of peripheral blood, obtained after pregnancy. These receptors all come from a female donor in good health, enrolled as a control in a pregnancy study.

CDR3 DNA sequence: TGTGCCAGCAGCCCCCTGACACCTTACTCTGGAAACACCATATATTTT. It codes for CASSPLTPYSGNTIYF. The chain is built from TRBV7-2 and TRBJ1-3; no definite D call. The length of the CDR3 is 16 residues. The germline V and J ends were trimmed by 5 bases and 0 bases, with 14 bases remaining between them. From germline, CDR1 is SGHTA and CDR2 FQGNSA.

The chain has TRBV5-4 and TRBJ2-3; TRBD2 agrees at 16 bases. Trimming took 4 bases from V and 9 from J; bases not matched to a gene: 8. CDR1 and CDR2 from the germline V gene are SGHNT and YYREEE (reference sequence). This CDR3 region has 16 residues. The CDR3 here is CASSIGTSGRALTQYF. The CDR3 bases are TGTGCCAGCAGCATTGGGACTAGCGGGAGGGCGTTAACGCAGTATTTT.

The chain recombines TRBV18 with TRBJ2-7, with D tentatively TRBD2 (5 bases). The CDR3 length is 11 residues. The V end lost 4 bases, the J end lost 7 bases, and 8 bases lay between the germline ends. Germline V gene sequence: CDR1 KGHSH, CDR2 LQKENI. This chain's CDR3 is CASSQGGEQYF. CDR3 DNA sequence: TGTGCCAGCTCACAGGGCGGGGAGCAGTACTTC.

This clone was seen a single time. Other DNA sequences in this sample translate to the same CDR3. The gene calls are TRBV27 and TRBJ2-1; D is perhaps TRBD2 (6 bases). CDR3 length: 14 residues. Germline loops: CDR1 MNHEY, CDR2 SMNVEV (reference sequence). V gave up 6 bases and J gave up 5 bases, with 14 bases separating them. Written as DNA, the CDR3 is TGTGCCAGCAGGAAAGGAGGGGTAAACAATGAGCAGTTCTTC. It yields the protein CASRKGGVNNEQFF.

J is TRBJ2-2 and V is TRBV19, with 9 bases that match TRBD1. The V gene's germline CDR1 is LNHDA and CDR2 SQIVND (reference sequence). CDR3 size: 16 residues. After removal of 7 bases from V and 5 bases from J, the junction contained 11 bases not matched to a gene. The CDR3 sequence is CASTFQTGGETGELFF. CDR3 nucleotides: TGTGCCAGTACCTTCCAAACAGGGGGCGAGACCGGGGAGCTGTTTTTT.

V gene TRBV5-1 combines with J gene TRBJ2-5; 14 nucleotides line up with TRBD2. The V segment lost 5 bases and the J segment 5 bases; nucleotides outside the gene matches: 11. This CDR3 contains 17 residues. CDR1 is SGHRS and CDR2 is YFSETQ in the germline V gene. CDR3 nucleotide sequence: TGCGCCAGCAGTTCAGGACTAGCGGGAGGAGGAGGCGAGACCCAGTACTTC. Its translation: CASSSGLAGGGGETQYF.

The rearrangement uses TRBV27 and TRBJ1-2; 9 positions agree with TRBD1. Germline-derived CDR1 and CDR2 are MNHEY and SMNVEV (reference sequence). The CDR3 sequence is 15 residues long. The V segment lost 6 bases and the J segment 4 bases; nucleotides outside the gene matches: 9. The CDR3 spells CASSIRQGVTYGYTF. CDR3 sequence (DNA): TGTGCCAGCAGCATTCGACAGGGGGTAACCTATGGCTACACCTTC.

This clone has a single count. The chain uses TRBV30 and TRBJ1-5; D might be TRBD1 (5 bases). The V gene lost 1 base and the J gene lost 12 bases, with 16 bases spanning the gap. This CDR3 comprises 13 residues. Germline CDR1 GTSNPN, CDR2 SVGIG (reference sequence). CDR3 sequence (DNA): TGTGCCTGGAGTGGGGGGGGGAGTTTTGGCCAGCATTTT. Translated, it gives CAWSGGGSFGQHF.

This rearrangement joins TRBV7-9 to TRBJ1-3; D is uncertain. Germline assignment: CDR1 SEHNR and CDR2 FQNEAQ (reference sequence). The CDR3 is 13 amino acids. Trimming cost V 3 bases and J 4 bases, with 7 bases left between them. CDR3 region: CASSFSTGNTIYF. For the CDR3, the DNA is TGTGCCAGCAGCTTCTCTACCGGAAACACCATATATTTT.

The chain combines TRBV18 with TRBJ2-7; the D gene is possibly TRBD1 (5 bases). Germline V gene lookup returns CDR1 KGHSH and CDR2 LQKENI. The germline V and J ends were trimmed by 2 bases and 2 bases, with 10 bases remaining between them. CDR3 size: 14 residues. The CDR3 DNA reads as TGTGCCAGCTCACCAAATAGGGGAACCTACGAGCAGTACTTC. Translation gives CASSPNRGTYEQYF.

This chain joins TRBV25-1 and TRBJ2-1; D may be TRBD1 (5 bases). The CDR3 runs to 15 residues. Germline values: CDR1 MGHDK, CDR2 SYGVNS. The V end lost 2 bases, the J end lost 3 bases, and 11 bases lay between the germline ends. The CDR3 region has the DNA TGTGCCAGCAGTGAAGGGCAGGGTGGCTACAATGAGCAGTTCTTC. Amino acids: CASSEGQGGYNEQFF.

The gene calls are TRBV6-5 and TRBJ2-1; perhaps TRBD2 as D (6 bases). The ends were cut back, 3 bases at V and 9 bases at J, with 18 bases in the middle. Per the germline V gene, CDR1 is MNHEY and CDR2 is SVGAGI. CDR3 length equals 15 residues. The CDR3 nucleotides read TGTGCCAGCAGTTATAGCAGGCCCTACGGGGGTGAGCAGTTCTTC. Amino acid sequence: CASSYSRPYGGEQFF.

J is TRBJ2-1 and V is TRBV6-5; 10 positions match TRBD2. Per germline, CDR1 MNHEY and CDR2 SVGAGI. Trimming took 0 bases from V and 3 from J; bases not matched to a gene: 2. This CDR3 contains 16 residues. CDR3 nucleotides: TGTGCCAGCAGTTACTCGGGGACTAGCGTCTACAATGAGCAGTTCTTC. It is translated as CASSYSGTSVYNEQFF.

This chain connects TRBV28 to TRBJ2-3, with 10 bases identical to TRBD2. Germline lookup yields CDR1 MDHEN and CDR2 SYDVKM. The CDR3 has 15 amino acids. V shed 8 bases, J shed 0 bases, and the junction held 5 bases outside the gene matches. The CDR3 is CASGRTSGSTDTQYF. CDR3 bases: TGTGCCAGCGGTAGGACTAGCGGCAGCACAGATACGCAGTATTTT.

CDR3 DNA: TGTGCCAGCAGTTTAATCCTCCGGGGTTCCAAGAGGGCTTTCTTT. It yields the protein CASSLILRGSKRAFF. V and J are TRBV28 and TRBJ1-1; D unresolved. Germline CDR1 reads MDHEN; CDR2 reads SYDVKM. Trimming took off 2 bases at V and 11 bases at J, with 21 bases between the two ends. This CDR3 has 15 residues. Full variable domain (remainder filled in from reference TRBV28 and TRBJ1-1): DVKVTQSSRYLVKRTGEKVFLECVQDMDHENMFWYRQDPGLGLRLIYFSYDVKMKEKGDIPEGYSVSREKKERFSLILESASTNQTSMYLCASSLILRGSKRAFFGQGTRLTVV.

The genes are TRBV29-1 and TRBJ2-1; a possible D gene is TRBD2 (6 bases). The V and J ends lost 1 base and 2 bases respectively, with 21 bases between them. Germline values: CDR1 SQVTM, CDR2 ANQGSEA. This CDR3 has 18 residues. CDR3 sequence: CSVEGGIQRKLAYNEQFF. The CDR3 region has the DNA TGCAGCGTTGAAGGCGGGATTCAACGTAAATTGGCCTACAATGAGCAGTTCTTC.

V gene TRBV4-2 combines with J gene TRBJ1-1; D possibly corresponds to TRBD1 (5 bases). This CDR3 has 16 amino acids. Trimming removed 0 bases from V and 7 bases from J, with 18 bases in between. The germline V gene encodes CDR1 LGHNA and CDR2 YNFKEQ. This CDR3 is CASSQDIRWEGNEAFF. The CDR3 coding sequence is TGTGCCAGCAGCCAAGATATTCGGTGGGAGGGGAATGAAGCTTTCTTT.

The chain is built from TRBV4-1 and TRBJ2-1; 9 bases are shared with TRBD2. CDR1 and CDR2 (germline): MGHRA, YSYEKL. Trimming at V came to 4 bases and at J to 5 bases, leaving 12 bases not matched to a gene. The CDR3 is 17 amino acids. Here the CDR3 reads CASSLNPGLASDNEQFF. The CDR3 DNA reads TGCGCCAGCAGCCTTAATCCGGGACTAGCATCTGACAATGAGCAGTTCTTC.

V and J are TRBV21-1 and TRBJ1-5. TRBV21-1 is flagged as a pseudogene. The CDR3 has 16 amino acids. This CDR3 is CASSKPGLPTFQPQHF. CDR3 nucleotides: TGTGCCAGCAGCAAACCGGGACTTCCTACCTTTCAGCCCCAGCATTTT.